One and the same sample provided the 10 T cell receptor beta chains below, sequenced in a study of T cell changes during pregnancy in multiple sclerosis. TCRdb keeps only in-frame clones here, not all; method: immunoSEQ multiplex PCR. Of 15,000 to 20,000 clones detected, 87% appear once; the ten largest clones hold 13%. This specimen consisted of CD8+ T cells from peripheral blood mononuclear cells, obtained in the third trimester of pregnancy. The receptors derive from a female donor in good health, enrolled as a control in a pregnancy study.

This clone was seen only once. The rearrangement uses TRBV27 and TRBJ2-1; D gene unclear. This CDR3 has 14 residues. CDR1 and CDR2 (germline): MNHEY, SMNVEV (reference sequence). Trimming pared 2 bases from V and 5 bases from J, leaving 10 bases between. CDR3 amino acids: CASSLKSRNNEQFF. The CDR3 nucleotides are TGTGCCAGCAGTTTAAAGTCCAGGAACAATGAGCAGTTCTTC.

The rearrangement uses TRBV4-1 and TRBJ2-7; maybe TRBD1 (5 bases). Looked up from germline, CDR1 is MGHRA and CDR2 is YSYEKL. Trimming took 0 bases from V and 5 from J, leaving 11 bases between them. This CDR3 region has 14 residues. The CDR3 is CASSQERGSHEQYF. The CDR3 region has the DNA TGCGCCAGCAGCCAAGAAAGGGGTAGCCACGAGCAGTACTTC.

The CDR3 protein is CASKKGPPRNEQFF. The CDR3 DNA follows: TGTGCCAGCAAGAAGGGGCCACCCCGCAATGAGCAGTTCTTC. The V gene is TRBV6-1, the J gene TRBJ2-1; TRBD1 is a possible D gene (5 bases). Trimming shortened V by 7 bases and J by 6 bases, and 16 bases separated the two germline ends. The CDR3 runs 14 residues. Germline V gene data show CDR1 as MNHNS and CDR2 as SASEGT.

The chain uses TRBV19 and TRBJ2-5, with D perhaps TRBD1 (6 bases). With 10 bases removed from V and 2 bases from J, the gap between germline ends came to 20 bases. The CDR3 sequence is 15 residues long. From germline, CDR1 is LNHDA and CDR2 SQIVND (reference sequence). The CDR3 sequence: CATSSPGQRQETQYF. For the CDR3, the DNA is TGTGCCACCTCGAGTCCGGGACAACGTCAAGAGACCCAGTACTTC.

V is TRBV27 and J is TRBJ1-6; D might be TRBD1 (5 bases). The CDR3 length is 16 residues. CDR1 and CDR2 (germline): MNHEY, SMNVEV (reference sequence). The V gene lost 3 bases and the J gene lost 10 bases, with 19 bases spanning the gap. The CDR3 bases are TGTGCCAGCAGTTTGTCGGGCAGGGCTAAACTATCACCCCTCCACTTT. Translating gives CASSLSGRAKLSPLHF.

Here the CDR3 reads CASGSTSTGLTQETQYF. As DNA, the CDR3 is TGTGCTAGTGGTTCCACCTCGACAGGGCTAACACAAGAGACCCAGTACTTC. This sequence joins TRBV12-5 and TRBJ2-5; 7 positions agree with TRBD1. The CDR3 extends over 17 amino acids. Germline lookup yields CDR1 LGHNT and CDR2 FRNRAP. With V trimmed by 4 bases and J by 2 bases, 13 bases remained unmatched.

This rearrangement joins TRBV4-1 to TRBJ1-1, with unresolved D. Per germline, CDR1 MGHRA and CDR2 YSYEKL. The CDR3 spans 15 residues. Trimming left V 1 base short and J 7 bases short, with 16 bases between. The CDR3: CASSQVPTGEYEAFF. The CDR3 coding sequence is TGCGCCAGCAGCCAAGTCCCCACTGGGGAGTATGAAGCTTTCTTT.

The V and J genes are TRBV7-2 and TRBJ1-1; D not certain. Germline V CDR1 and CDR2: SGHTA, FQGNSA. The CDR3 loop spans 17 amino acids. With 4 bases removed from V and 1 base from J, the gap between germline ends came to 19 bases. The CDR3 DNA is TGTGCCAGCAGCTCCCTTAGCGGGTGGGATCGGAACACTGAAGCTTTCTTT. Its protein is CASSSLSGWDRNTEAFF. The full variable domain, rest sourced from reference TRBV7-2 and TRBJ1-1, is GAGVSQSPSNKVTEKGKDVELRCDPISGHTALYWYRQSLGQGLEFLIYFQGNSAPDKSGLPSDRFSAERTGGSVSTLTIQRTQQEDSAVYLCASSSLSGWDRNTEAFFGQGTRLTVV.

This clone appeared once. The CDR3 DNA reads TGCGCCAGCAGCCAAACCCAGACAGGGTTGAGGAACGAGCAGTACTTC. Amino acid sequence: CASSQTQTGLRNEQYF. This chain links TRBV4-1 with TRBJ2-7, with 7 bases lining up with TRBD1. V was pared by 2 bases and J by 5 bases, with 12 bases of the junction left unmatched. The CDR3 runs to 16 residues. Germline CDR1 and CDR2: MGHRA and YSYEKL.

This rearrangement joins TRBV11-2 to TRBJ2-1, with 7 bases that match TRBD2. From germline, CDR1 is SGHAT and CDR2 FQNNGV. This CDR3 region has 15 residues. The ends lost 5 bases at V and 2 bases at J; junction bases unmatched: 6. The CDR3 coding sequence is TGTGCCAGCAGCCTCCCTAGCGGCCCCTACAATGAGCAGTTCTTC. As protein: CASSLPSGPYNEQFF.